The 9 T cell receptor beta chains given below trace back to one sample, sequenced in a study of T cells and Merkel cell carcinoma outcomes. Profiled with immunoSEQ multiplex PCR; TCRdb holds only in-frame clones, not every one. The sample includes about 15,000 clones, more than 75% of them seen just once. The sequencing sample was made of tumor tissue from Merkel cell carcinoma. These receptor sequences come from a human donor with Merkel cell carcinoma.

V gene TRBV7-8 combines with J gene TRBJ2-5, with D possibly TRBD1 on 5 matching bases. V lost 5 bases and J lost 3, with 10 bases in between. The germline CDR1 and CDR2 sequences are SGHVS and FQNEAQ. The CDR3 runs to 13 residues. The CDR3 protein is CASSPTQEETQYF. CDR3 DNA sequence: TGTGCCAGCAGCCCCACACAGGAAGAGACCCAGTACTTC.

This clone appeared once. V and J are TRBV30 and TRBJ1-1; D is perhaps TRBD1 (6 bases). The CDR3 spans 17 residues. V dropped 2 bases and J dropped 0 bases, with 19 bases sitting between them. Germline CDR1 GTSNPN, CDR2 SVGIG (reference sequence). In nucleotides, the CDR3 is TGTGCCTGGAGTCAAGGATTAGGGGGGGGCTTGAACACTGAAGCTTTCTTT. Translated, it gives CAWSQGLGGGLNTEAFF.

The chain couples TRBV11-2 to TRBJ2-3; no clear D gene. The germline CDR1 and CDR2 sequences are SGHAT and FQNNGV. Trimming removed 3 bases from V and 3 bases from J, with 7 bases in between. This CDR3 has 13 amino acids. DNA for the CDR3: TGTGCCAGCAGCTTCACCCAGACAGATACGCAGTATTTT. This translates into CASSFTQTDTQYF.

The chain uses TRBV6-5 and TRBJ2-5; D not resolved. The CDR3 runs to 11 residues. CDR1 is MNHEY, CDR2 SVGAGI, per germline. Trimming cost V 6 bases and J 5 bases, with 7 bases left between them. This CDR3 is CASSLGETQYF. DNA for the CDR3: TGTGCCAGCAGCCTTGGGGAGACCCAGTACTTC.

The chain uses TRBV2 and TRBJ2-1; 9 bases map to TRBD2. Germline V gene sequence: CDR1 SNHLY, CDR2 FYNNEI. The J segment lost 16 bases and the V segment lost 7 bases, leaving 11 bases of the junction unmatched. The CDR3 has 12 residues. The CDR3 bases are TGTGCCAGCACCCCAGCGGGGGGCTCGGTTTTCTTC. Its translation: CASTPAGGSVFF. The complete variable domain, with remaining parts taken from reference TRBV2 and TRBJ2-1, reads EPEVTQTPSHQVTQMGQEVILRCVPISNHLYFYWYRQILGQKVEFLVSFYNNEISEKSEIFDDQFSVERPDGSNFTLKIRSTKLEDSAMYFCASTPAGGSVFFGPGTRLTVL.

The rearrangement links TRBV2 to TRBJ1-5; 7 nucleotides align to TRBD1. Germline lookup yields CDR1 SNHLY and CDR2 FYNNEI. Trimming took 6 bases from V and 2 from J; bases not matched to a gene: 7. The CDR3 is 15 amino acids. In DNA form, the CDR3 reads TGTGCCAGCAGCCTAGGGACAGCGGGCAATCAGCCCCAGCATTTT. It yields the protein CASSLGTAGNQPQHF.

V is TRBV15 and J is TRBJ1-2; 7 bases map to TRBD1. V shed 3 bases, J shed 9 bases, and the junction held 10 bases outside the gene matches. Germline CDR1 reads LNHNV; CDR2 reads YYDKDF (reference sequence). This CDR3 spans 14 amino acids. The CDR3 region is CATSRGTGDVSYTF. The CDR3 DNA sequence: TGTGCCACCAGCAGGGGTACAGGGGATGTTAGCTACACCTTC.

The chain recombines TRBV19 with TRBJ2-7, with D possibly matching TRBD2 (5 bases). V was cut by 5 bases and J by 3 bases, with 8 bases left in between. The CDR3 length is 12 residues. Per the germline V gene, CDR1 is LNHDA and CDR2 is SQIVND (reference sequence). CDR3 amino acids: CASSPRGYEQYF. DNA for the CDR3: TGTGCCAGTAGTCCCCGGGGCTACGAGCAGTACTTC.

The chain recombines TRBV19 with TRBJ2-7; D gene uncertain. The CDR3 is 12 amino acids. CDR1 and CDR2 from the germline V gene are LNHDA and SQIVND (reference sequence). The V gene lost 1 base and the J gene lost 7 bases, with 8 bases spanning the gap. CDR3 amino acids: CASSIVRLEQYF. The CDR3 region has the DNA TGTGCCAGTAGTATAGTGAGGCTAGAGCAGTACTTC.